A selection of T cell receptor beta chains follows, all from one sample in a study of shared clonotypes between healthy human individuals. Method: immunoSEQ multiplex PCR; TCRdb's copy keeps in-frame clones and lacks some. The sample holds 2 million or so clones, 85% to 95% seen once. The sample comprised naive CD8+ T cells sorted from blood. Receptors originate from a man younger than 35 in good health. CDR3s include the opening cysteine and the closing phenylalanine or tryptophan. The D gene is left open where the match is weak. A clone size is listed for some rows: how often the clone was seen (once, few, many), or a class if it is expanded.

v_gene,j_gene,d_gene,abundance,CDR3aa,CDR3nt
TRBV27,TRBJ2-1,TRBD2,.,CASSQLASSYNEQFF,TGTGCCAGCAGTCAACTAGCGAGCTCCTACAATGAGCAGTTCTTC
TRBV11-2,TRBJ2-3,.,once,CASRLDTDTQYF,TGTGCCAGCAGATTGGACACAGATACGCAGTATTTT
TRBV6-6,TRBJ2-7,.,.,CASSQDGSWDEQYF,TGTGCCAGCAGTCAAGATGGCAGCTGGGACGAGCAGTACTTC
TRBV5-1,TRBJ2-7,.,.,CASRAGPNEQYF,TGCGCCAGCAGGGCGGGCCCTAACGAGCAGTACTTC
TRBV10-1,TRBJ1-3,.,.,CASSEGTSSGNTIYF,TGCGCCAGCAGTGAAGGGACCAGCTCTGGAAACACCATATATTTT
TRBV10-2,TRBJ1-3,.,.,CASSEGSGNTIYF,TGCGCCAGCAGTGAGGGATCTGGAAACACCATATATTTT
TRBV19,TRBJ2-7,TRBD1,.,CATTGGSYEQYF,TGTGCCACAACAGGGGGATCCTACGAGCAGTACTTC
TRBV7-9,TRBJ1-5,.,.,CASSFGASEPQHF,TGTGCCAGCAGCTTCGGGGCCTCGGAGCCCCAGCATTTT
TRBV11-2,TRBJ1-2,.,.,CASSEYAYGYTF,TGTGCCAGCAGCGAATACGCCTATGGCTACACCTTC
TRBV27,TRBJ1-5,.,.,CASSQTPSGQPQHF,TGTGCCAGCAGTCAGACACCTTCTGGCCAGCCCCAGCATTTT
TRBV6-1,TRBJ2-7,.,.,CASSEPLTPYEQYF,TGTGCCAGCAGTGAACCTTTGACACCCTACGAGCAGTACTTC
TRBV7-3,TRBJ2-1,TRBD1,once,CASSLWGQGAPYNEQFF,TGTGCCAGCAGCTTATGGGGACAGGGGGCCCCCTACAATGAGCAGTTCTTC
TRBV29-1,TRBJ2-7,.,.,CSVGVNYEQYF,TGCAGCGTTGGAGTAAACTACGAGCAGTACTTC
TRBV5-6,TRBJ2-3,.,.,CASSLAIFSTDTQYF,TGTGCCAGCAGCTTGGCTATTTTCAGCACAGATACGCAGTATTTT
TRBV19,TRBJ2-3,.,once,CASSPAGFSTDTQYF,TGTGCCAGTAGTCCAGCGGGCTTTAGCACAGATACGCAGTATTTT
TRBV9,TRBJ2-5,TRBD2,.,CASSHSGHQETQYF,TGTGCCAGCAGCCATAGCGGGCACCAAGAGACCCAGTACTTC
TRBV7-2,TRBJ2-5,.,.,CASSPNWWESRETQYF,TGTGCCAGCAGCCCGAATTGGTGGGAGTCCCGGGAGACCCAGTACTTC
TRBV2,TRBJ1-2,.,.,CASSEDKGDDYGYTF,TGTGCCAGCAGTGAGGATAAGGGAGATGACTATGGCTACACCTTC
TRBV7-8,TRBJ2-3,.,.,CASSPPGTDTQYF,TGTGCCAGCAGCCCCCCTGGGACAGATACGCAGTATTTT
TRBV2,TRBJ2-5,.,.,CASSEWPSSSGQYF,TGTGCCAGCAGTGAGTGGCCTTCTTCAAGTGGGCAGTACTTC
TRBV4-3,TRBJ2-1,.,.,CASSQENYNEQFF,TGCGCCAGCAGCCAAGAAAATTACAATGAGCAGTTCTTC
TRBV4-3,TRBJ2-2,TRBD2,once,CASSQDPGGSGRITGELFF,TGCGCCAGCAGCCAAGACCCGGGAGGTAGCGGGAGAATCACCGGGGAGCTGTTTTTT
TRBV30,TRBJ2-5,.,.,CAWSGPDWETQYF,TGTGCCTGGAGCGGTCCCGACTGGGAGACCCAGTACTTC
TRBV5-4,TRBJ2-1,.,.,CASSFGGTNSYNEQFF,TGTGCCAGCAGCTTCGGGGGTACCAACTCCTACAATGAGCAGTTCTTC
TRBV10-1,TRBJ1-1,.,.,CASSEYLNTEAFF,TGCGCCAGCAGTGAGTATTTGAACACTGAAGCTTTCTTT
TRBV13,TRBJ1-2,TRBD1,.,CASSLRTGGDYGYTF,TGTGCCAGCAGCCTCAGGACAGGGGGGGACTATGGCTACACCTTC
TRBV5-6,TRBJ1-5,TRBD1,.,CASSIQGASNQPQHF,TGTGCCAGCAGCATTCAGGGGGCCAGCAATCAGCCCCAGCATTTT
TRBV9,TRBJ2-5,.,.,CASSGGDQDTRQETQYF,TGTGCCAGCAGCGGAGGAGATCAGGACACCCGACAAGAGACCCAGTACTTC
TRBV7-9,TRBJ2-7,.,.,CASSLGVLYEQYF,TGTGCCAGCAGCTTAGGGGTGCTCTACGAGCAGTACTTC
TRBV7-6,TRBJ2-2,TRBD2,.,CASSSTVWREQDTGELFF,TGTGCCAGCAGCTCGACAGTTTGGCGGGAGCAGGACACCGGGGAGCTGTTTTTT
TRBV30,TRBJ2-1,TRBD2,.,CAWSIVAGEGSYNEQFF,TGTGCCTGGAGTATAGTAGCGGGAGAGGGGTCCTACAATGAGCAGTTCTTC